A selection of T cell receptor beta chains follows, all from one sample in a study of early T cells in non-severe SARS-CoV-2 infection. TCRdb fed the 5' RACE reads into MiXCR, producing one record per CDR3 protein. This sample has about 27,000 distinct CDR3 sequences; approximately 5% occur once, and the top ten carry 3.5% to 4.5%. Input material: whole blood. All receptors derive from an adult who was a healthcare worker with PCR-confirmed SARS-CoV-2 infection or an uninfected control (not recorded which). Each CDR3 is given with its conserved first and last residue. The D gene is left open where the match is weak. Only some rows state a clone size, as once, few, many or a class for expanded clones.

>-|many|TRBV7-9|TRBJ1-5
TGTGCCAGCAGCCCGCGTTCGGGGGGTCAGCCCCAGCATTTT
CASSPRSGGQPQHF
>TRBD2|few|TRBV10-2|TRBJ2-1
TGCGCCAGCAGTGAACGGCGCGGGGGGTACAATGAGCAGTTCTTC
CASSERRGGYNEQFF
>-|-|TRBV20-1|TRBJ2-7
TGCAGTGCTAGATGGGCCGGACAGCGGGCCTACGAGCAGTACTTC
CSARWAGQRAYEQYF
>TRBD1|-|TRBV2|TRBJ2-7
TGTGCCAGCAGGGCCGGACAGGTAGGCTACGAGCAGTACTTC
CASRAGQVGYEQYF
>TRBD2|many|TRBV7-9|TRBJ2-5
TGTGCCAGCAGCTTTCGGAGCGGGGGCCAAGAGACCCAGTACTTC
CASSFRSGGQETQYF
>-|many|TRBV9|TRBJ2-3
TGTGCCAGCAGCGTAGCTCCAGGGCTCGAGGCAGATACGCAGTATTTT
CASSVAPGLEADTQYF
>TRBD1|few|TRBV5-1|TRBJ2-2
TGCGCCAGCAGCCCGAGACAGGGGGCCAACACCGGGGAGCTGTTTTTT
CASSPRQGANTGELFF
>TRBD1|few|TRBV7-2|TRBJ2-5
TGTGCCAGCAGCTTCGGGACAGGGTACGGAGAGACCCAGTACTTC
CASSFGTGYGETQYF
>TRBD1|many|TRBV6-5|TRBJ1-6
TGTGCCAGCCCGGAGAGGGGGCGGTCAGATTCACCCCTCCACTTT
CASPERGRSDSPLHF
>-|many|TRBV7-7|TRBJ2-3
TGTGCCAGCAGCTTAGGTTACACAGATACGCAGTATTTT
CASSLGYTDTQYF
>-|many|TRBV5-8|TRBJ2-1
TGTGCCAGCAGCTCAGATAGGGGATACAATGAGCAGTTCTTC
CASSSDRGYNEQFF
>TRBD2|medium-sized|TRBV6-1|TRBJ2-3
TGTGCCAGCAGTGAATTAGCGGGGGGGGCAGATACGCAGTATTTT
CASSELAGGADTQYF
>TRBD1|-|TRBV5-1|TRBJ2-7
TGCGCCAGCAGCATTTCCGGGACAGAGTCCTACGAGCAGTACTTC
CASSISGTESYEQYF
>-|many|TRBV7-9|TRBJ1-1
TGTGCCAGCAGCCGACAGAACCTTGCTGAAGCTTTCTTT
CASSRQNLAEAFF
>TRBD2|many|TRBV4-1|TRBJ2-7
TGCGCCAGCAGCCCTGGACTAGCGGTAAACTACGAGCAGTACTTC
CASSPGLAVNYEQYF
>-|few|TRBV6-5|TRBJ1-2
TGTGCCAGCAGTTACTCGCCACGGGCGGGGCTCTATGGCTACACCTTC
CASSYSPRAGLYGYTF
>TRBD1|many|TRBV7-9|TRBJ2-7
TGTGCCAGCAGCCGGACAGGCCTCTCCTACGAGCAGTACTTC
CASSRTGLSYEQYF